This TCR beta chain was obtained from a study of T cell responses to AZD1222 COVID-19 vaccine. As regards this clone: The target antigen is unknown.

Germline trimming cut 4 bases from V and 0 bases from J; bases unmatched to any gene: 3. The germline V gene encodes CDR1 SGHKS and CDR2 YYEKEE (reference sequence). This CDR3 has 15 amino acids. Study results and limitations: Among the donors, most were white British and more were female, and clonal diversity was possibly underestimated. Regions left unmutated in variants are reportedly the target of nearly half of spike-specific TCRs.

Using immunoSEQ multiplex PCR, the repertoire was profiled, and TCRdb retains in-frame clones only, with some absent. The repertoire has tens of thousands of clones, around 87% of them found once; the top ten carry roughly a quarter. The chain employs TRBV5-5 and TRBJ2-7; TRBD2 matches at 11 bases. The material was peripheral blood, obtained on day 0 of AZD1222 vaccination. The source of this sequence is an adult in good health. The CDR3 region is CASSEGLAASYEQYF. The CDR3, as DNA: TGTGCCAGCAGCGAGGGACTAGCGGCCTCCTACGAGCAGTACTTC.